This T cell receptor beta chain originates from a study of T cells expressing NK-cell markers. Overall study context: Just one sequenced donor of eight was HCMV-seronegative, while seven were seropositive.

General observations from the study: Specificity for HCMV among expanded NKG2C+ T cell clones was not established. The CD3+CD56-NKG2C+ fraction of several donors was likewise dominated by these clonotypes.

Worth noting for this clonotype: The antigen is not known.

The CDR3 covers 16 residues. The germline CDR1 and CDR2 sequences are LNHDA and SQIVND (reference sequence). Template switching by 5'RACE with UMIs generated the TCR beta cDNA. TCRdb reworked the 5' RACE reads into one entry per CDR3 protein, no DNA. Its table lists about 260,000 distinct CDR3 sequences. V usage is TRBV19 and J usage is TRBJ2-5; TCRdb lists TRBD2, though no DNA is available to test this call. Sequenced sample: blood T cells: a sorted CD56 or NKG2C T cell subset, CD4+ or CD8+ T cells, or bulk PBMC T cells (not recorded which). This TCR was sampled from a man younger than 30 in good health. The CDR3: CASSRRDFPYQETQYF.